The present entry profiles one T cell receptor (beta chain) with its context. The sample belongs to a study of blood T cell repertoires in COVID-19. Study overall: Some COVID-19 samples were acute and others convalescent; all came from the United States, Italy and Spain.

Grouping used clinical history reported by participants in a survey and questionnaire. The CDR3 sequence is 13 residues long. The germline gives CDR1 MNHEY, CDR2 SVGAGI. With 6 bases removed from V and 4 bases from J, the gap between germline ends came to 10 bases. In the authors' methods: Counts of nucleated cells, estimated from reference gene primer amplification, were obtained. Clones were read by immunoSEQ multiplex PCR, and TCRdb kept only the in-frame ones, dropping some. V and J calls and clone size come straight from that table; D and trimming were deduced from the DNA. The sample holds about 350,000 clones, roughly nine tenths seen once.

The sample consisted of PBMCs or T cells enriched from blood (not recorded which). This chain links TRBV6-5 with TRBJ1-5; no definite D call. This receptor was obtained from a woman in her twenties or thirties who had recovered from COVID-19. The CDR3 DNA reads as TGTGCCAGCAGACTAGACGGTAATCAGCCCCAGCATTTT. It specifies CASRLDGNQPQHF.